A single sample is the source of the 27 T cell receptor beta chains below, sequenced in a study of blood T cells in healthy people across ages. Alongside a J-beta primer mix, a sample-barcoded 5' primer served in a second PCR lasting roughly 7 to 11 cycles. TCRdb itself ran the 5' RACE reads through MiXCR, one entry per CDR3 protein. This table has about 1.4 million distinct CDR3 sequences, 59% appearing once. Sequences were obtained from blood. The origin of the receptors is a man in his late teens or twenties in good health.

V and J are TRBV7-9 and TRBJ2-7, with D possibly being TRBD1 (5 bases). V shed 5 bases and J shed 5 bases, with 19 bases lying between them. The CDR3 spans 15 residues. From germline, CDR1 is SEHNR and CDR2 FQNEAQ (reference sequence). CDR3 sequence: CASSPLGRESDEQYF. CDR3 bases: TGTGCCAGCAGCCCTCTTGGCAGGGAATCCGACGAGCAGTACTTC.

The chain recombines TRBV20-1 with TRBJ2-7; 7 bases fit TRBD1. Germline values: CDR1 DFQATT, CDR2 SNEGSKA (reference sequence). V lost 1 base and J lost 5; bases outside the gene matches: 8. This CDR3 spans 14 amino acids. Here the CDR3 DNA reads TGCAGTGCTAGAGCTAGGGGGCAAACCCACGAGCAGTACTTC. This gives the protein CSARARGQTHEQYF.

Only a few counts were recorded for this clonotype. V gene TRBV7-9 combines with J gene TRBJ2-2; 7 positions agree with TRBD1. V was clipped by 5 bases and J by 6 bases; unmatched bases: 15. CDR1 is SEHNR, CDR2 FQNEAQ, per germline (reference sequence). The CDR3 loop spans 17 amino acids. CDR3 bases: TGTGCCAGCAGCGACGGACAGGTGCGACTCGGTTCCGGGGAGCTGTTTTTT. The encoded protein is CASSDGQVRLGSGELFF.

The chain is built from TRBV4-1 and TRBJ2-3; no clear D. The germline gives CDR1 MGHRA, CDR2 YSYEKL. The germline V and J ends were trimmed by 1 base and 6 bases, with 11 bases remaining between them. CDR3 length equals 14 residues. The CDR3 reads CASSQAAPADTQYF. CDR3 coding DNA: TGCGCCAGCAGCCAAGCAGCGCCCGCGGATACGCAGTATTTT.

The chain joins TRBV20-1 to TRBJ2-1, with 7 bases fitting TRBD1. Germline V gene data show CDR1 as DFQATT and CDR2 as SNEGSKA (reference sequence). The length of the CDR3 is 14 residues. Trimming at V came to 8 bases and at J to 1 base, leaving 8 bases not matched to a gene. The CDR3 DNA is TGCAGTACATACAGGGGTTTTTCCTACAATGAGCAGTTCTTC. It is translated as CSTYRGFSYNEQFF.

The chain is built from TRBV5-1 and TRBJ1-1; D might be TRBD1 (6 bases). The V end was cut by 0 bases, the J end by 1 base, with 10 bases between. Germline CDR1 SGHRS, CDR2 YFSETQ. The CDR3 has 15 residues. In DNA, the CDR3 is TGCGCCAGCAGCTTGGTGCTGGACAGGAACACTGAAGCTTTCTTT. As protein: CASSLVLDRNTEAFF.

The CDR3 loop is CASRPDGNTGELFF. CDR3 coding DNA: TGTGCCAGCAGGCCGGACGGGAACACCGGGGAGCTGTTTTTT. This rearrangement joins TRBV6-2 or TRBV6-3 to TRBJ2-2; D is uncertain. This CDR3 is 14 amino acids long. The germline V gene has CDR1 MNHEY and CDR2 SVGEGT. Trimming stripped 6 bases from V and 1 base from J, with 9 bases between.

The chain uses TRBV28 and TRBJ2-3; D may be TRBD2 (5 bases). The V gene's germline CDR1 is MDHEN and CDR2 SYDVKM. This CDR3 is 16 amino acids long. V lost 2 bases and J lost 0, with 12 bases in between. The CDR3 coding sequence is TGTGCCAGCAGTTTAGCCCCCCGGGGTAGCACAGATACGCAGTATTTT. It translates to CASSLAPRGSTDTQYF.

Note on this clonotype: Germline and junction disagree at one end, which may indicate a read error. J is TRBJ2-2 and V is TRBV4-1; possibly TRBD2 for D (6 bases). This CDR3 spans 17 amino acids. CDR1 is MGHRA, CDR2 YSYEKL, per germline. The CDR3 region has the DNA TGCGCCAGCAGCCAAGATCGGAGACTAGATATCGCCGGGGAACTGTTTTTT. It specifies CASSQDRRLDIAGELFF.

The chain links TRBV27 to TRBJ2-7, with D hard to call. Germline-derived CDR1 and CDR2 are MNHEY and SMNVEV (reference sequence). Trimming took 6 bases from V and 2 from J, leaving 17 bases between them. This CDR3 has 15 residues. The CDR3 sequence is CASSSPGGPTYEQYF. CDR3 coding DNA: TGTGCCAGCAGCTCCCCTGGTGGCCCTACCTACGAGCAGTACTTC.

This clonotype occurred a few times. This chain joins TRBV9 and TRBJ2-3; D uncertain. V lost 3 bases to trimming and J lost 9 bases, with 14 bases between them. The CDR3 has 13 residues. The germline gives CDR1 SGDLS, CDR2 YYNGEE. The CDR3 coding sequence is TGTGCCAGCAGCGCTCCGACGGGCCCAACGCAGTATTTT. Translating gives CASSAPTGPTQYF.

Here the CDR3 reads CSASSGARAYEQYF. The CDR3 DNA reads as TGCAGTGCTAGCTCAGGGGCAAGGGCCTACGAGCAGTACTTC. J is TRBJ2-7 and V is TRBV20-1, with D perhaps matching TRBD1 (6 bases). From germline, CDR1 is DFQATT and CDR2 SNEGSKA (reference sequence). Trimming shortened V by 3 bases and J by 2 bases, and 14 bases separated the two germline ends. The CDR3 length is 14 residues.

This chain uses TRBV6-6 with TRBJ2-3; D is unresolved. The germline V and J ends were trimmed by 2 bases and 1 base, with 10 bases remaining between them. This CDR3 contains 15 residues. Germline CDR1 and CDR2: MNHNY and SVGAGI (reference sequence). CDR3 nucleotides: TGTGCCAGCAGTTACCTAAGGGTAGGCACAGATACGCAGTATTTT. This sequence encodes CASSYLRVGTDTQYF.

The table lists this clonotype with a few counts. Here the CDR3 DNA reads TGTGCCAGCAGTTTTACTAGCGGAAATTCCTACGAGCAGTACTTC. The encoded protein is CASSFTSGNSYEQYF. The chain is built from TRBV6-6 and TRBJ2-7; 8 nucleotides match TRBD2. The germline CDR1 and CDR2 sequences are MNHNY and SVGAGI (reference sequence). The CDR3 is 15 amino acids. The trim removed 4 bases at V and 1 base at J, leaving 6 bases unmatched.

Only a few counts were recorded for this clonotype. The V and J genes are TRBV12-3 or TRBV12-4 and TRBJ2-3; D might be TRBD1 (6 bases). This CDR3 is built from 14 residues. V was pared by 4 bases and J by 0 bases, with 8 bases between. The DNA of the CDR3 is TGTGCCAGCAGTTCAGGGGATAGCACAGATACGCAGTATTTT. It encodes CASSSGDSTDTQYF.

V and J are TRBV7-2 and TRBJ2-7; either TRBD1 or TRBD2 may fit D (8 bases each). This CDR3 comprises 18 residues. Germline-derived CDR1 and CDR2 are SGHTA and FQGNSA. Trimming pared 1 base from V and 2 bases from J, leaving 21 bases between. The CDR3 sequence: CASSLGRGRGGGTYEQYF. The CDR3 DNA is TGTGCCAGCAGCTTAGGCAGGGGGCGAGGCGGGGGGACCTACGAGCAGTACTTC.

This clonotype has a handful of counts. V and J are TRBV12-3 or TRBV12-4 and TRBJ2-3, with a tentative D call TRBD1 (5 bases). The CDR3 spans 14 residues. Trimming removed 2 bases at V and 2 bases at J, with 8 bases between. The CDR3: CASSLRGLTDTQYF. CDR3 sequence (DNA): TGTGCCAGCAGTTTAAGGGGCCTCACAGATACGCAGTATTTT.

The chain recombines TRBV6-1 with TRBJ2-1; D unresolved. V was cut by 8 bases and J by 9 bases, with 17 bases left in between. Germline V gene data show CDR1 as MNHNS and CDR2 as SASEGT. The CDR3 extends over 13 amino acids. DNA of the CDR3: TGTGCCAGCGCAACAGAGATTTACGGTGAGCAGTTCTTC. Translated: CASATEIYGEQFF.

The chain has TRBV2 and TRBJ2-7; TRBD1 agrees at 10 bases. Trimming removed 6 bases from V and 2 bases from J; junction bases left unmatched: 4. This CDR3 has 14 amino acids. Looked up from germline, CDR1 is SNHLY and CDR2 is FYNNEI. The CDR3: CASRDDRGPYEQYF. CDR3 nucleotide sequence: TGTGCCAGCAGAGACGACAGGGGGCCCTACGAGCAGTACTTC.

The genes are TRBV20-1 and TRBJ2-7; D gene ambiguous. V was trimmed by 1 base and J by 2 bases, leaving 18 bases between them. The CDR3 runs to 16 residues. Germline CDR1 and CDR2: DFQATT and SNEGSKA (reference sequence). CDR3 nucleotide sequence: TGCAGTGCTAGAGTTATAAAAAGTCCCGGAACCTACGAGCAGTACTTC. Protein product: CSARVIKSPGTYEQYF.

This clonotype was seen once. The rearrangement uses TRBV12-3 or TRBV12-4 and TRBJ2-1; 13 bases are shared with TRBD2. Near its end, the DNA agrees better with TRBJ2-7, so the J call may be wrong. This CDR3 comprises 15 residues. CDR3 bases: TGTGCCGACGCCCCCGGGACTAGCGGGGACAATGAGCAGTACTTC. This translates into CADAPGTSGDNEQYF.

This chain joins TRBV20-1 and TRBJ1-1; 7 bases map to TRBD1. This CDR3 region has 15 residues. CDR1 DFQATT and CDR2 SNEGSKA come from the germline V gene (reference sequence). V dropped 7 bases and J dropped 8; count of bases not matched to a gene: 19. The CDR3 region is CSGSNRGGLIREAFF. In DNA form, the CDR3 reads TGCAGTGGTAGTAACAGGGGAGGTCTTATTCGGGAAGCTTTCTTT.

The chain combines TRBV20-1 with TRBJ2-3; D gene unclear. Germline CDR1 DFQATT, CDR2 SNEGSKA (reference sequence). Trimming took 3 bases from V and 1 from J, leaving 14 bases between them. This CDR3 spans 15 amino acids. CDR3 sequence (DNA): TGCAGTGCTAGGAACCCTACTGACGGCACAGATACGCAGTATTTT. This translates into CSARNPTDGTDTQYF.

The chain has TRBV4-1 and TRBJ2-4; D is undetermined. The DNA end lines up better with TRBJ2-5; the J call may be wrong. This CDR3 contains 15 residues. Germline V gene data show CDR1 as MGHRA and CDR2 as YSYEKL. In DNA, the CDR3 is TGCGCCAGCAGCCAAGATTCAAGCTTCGGGGAGACCCAGTACTTC. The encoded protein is CASSQDSSFGETQYF.

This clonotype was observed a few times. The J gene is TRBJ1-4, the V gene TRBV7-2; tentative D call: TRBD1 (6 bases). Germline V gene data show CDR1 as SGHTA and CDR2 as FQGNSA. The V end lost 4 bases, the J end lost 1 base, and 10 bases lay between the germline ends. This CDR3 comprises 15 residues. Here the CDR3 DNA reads TGTGCCAGCAGCTCCAGGGGCGTAACTAATGAAAAACTGTTTTTT. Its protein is CASSSRGVTNEKLFF.

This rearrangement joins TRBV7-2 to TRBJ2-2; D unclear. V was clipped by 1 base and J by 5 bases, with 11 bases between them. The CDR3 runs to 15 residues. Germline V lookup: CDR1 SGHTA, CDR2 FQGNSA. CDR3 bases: TGTGCCAGCAGCTTAGAAATTCTGCGGACCGGGGAGCTGTTTTTT. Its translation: CASSLEILRTGELFF.

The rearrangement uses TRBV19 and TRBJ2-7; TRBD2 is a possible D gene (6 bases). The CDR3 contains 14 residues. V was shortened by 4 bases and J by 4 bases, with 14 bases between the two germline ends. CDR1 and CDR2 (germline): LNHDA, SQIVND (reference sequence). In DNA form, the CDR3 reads TGTGCCAGTAGTACCAGACTAGTTGGTTACGAGCAGTACTTC. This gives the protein CASSTRLVGYEQYF.